Sequencing of this T cell receptor beta chain was carried out in a study of T cell repertoires in ileal Crohn's disease. Overall study: At surgery, under 40% of patients smoked, with median disease duration about 7.9 years. Surgery for a complication: stricturing in around 60%, penetrating in 39%.

Findings of the study overall: Endoscopic recurrence occurred in every patient whose clonality exceeded 26.8%. Sorted CD8 T cells held more high-frequency clones than CD4.

Regarding this clone: Its antigen is unknown.

The method was immunoSEQ multiplex PCR; TCRdb's version includes in-frame clones alone and lacks a portion of them. This sample has under 9,000 clones, with 70% found just once. The germline V gene encodes CDR1 SNHLY and CDR2 FYNNEI. The CDR3 sequence is 16 residues long. V was pared by 6 bases and J by 5 bases, with 8 bases of the junction left unmatched. Sequencing was performed on ileal tissue. This chain connects TRBV2 to TRBJ2-1, with 12 bases aligning to TRBD1. The sequence was collected from an adult with Crohn's disease. The CDR3 spells CASSGTGGAMDNEQFF. The DNA of the CDR3 is TGTGCCAGCAGCGGGACAGGGGGCGCAATGGACAATGAGCAGTTCTTC.